The present entry profiles one T cell receptor beta chain with its context. Its antigen is currently unknown. This sample is part of a study of shared clonotypes between healthy human individuals. The study, taken as a whole, reports: It was the non-shared clonotypes that had lower generation probabilities than clonotypes shared by all four donors. Only blood was sampled; tissue repertoires likely differ.

Selected positively for CCR7 and CD45RO-negative, naive CD8 cells excluded terminally differentiated effector memory CD45RA+ cells. Genomic DNA from each subset was divided evenly over several immunoSEQ plates. Under the authors' procedure: ImmunoSEQ junction-only sequences lacked quality scores, so their filtering differed. Assay used: immunoSEQ multiplex PCR; TCRdb lists only in-frame clones, some missing. V and J calls and clone size are those listed in that table; D and trimming were worked out from the DNA. Here the sample spans about 2.2 million clones, roughly 91% being singletons. Germline values: CDR1 LNHDA, CDR2 SQIVND (reference sequence). V lost 1 base and J 0 bases, leaving 12 bases between the germline ends. There are 16 residues in the CDR3.

Sequencing was done on a sample of naive CD8+ T cells from PBMCs. V usage is TRBV19 and J usage is TRBJ1-1; a weak D match, TRBD1 (5 bases). This sequence was found in a man between 18 and 35 years old in good health. Some clones in this sample may be carry-over from other donors' samples. The CDR3, as DNA: TGTGCCAGTAGTATAGGGGACGACAGACTGAACACTGAAGCTTTCTTT. The encoded protein is CASSIGDDRLNTEAFF.